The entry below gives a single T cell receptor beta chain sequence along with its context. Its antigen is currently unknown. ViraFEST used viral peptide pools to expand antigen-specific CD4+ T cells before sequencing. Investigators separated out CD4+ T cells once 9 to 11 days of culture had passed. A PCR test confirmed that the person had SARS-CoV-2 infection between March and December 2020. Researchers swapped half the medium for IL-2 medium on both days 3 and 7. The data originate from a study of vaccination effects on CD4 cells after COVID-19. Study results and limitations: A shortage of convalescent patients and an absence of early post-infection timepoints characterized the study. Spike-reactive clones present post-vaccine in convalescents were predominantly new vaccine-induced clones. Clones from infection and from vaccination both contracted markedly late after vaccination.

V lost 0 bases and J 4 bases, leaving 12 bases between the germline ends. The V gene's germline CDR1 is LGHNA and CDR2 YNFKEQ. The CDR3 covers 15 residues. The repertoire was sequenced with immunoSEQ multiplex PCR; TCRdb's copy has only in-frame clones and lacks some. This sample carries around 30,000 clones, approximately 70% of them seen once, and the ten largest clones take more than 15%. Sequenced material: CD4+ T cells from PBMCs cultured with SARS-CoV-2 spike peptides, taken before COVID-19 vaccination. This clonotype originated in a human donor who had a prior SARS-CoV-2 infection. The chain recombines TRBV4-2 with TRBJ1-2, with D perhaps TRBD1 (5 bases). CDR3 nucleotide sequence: TGTGCCAGCAGCCAAGATCCGGGGCGGCGCTATGGCTACACCTTC. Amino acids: CASSQDPGRRYGYTF.